Presented here are 10 T cell receptor beta chains from one specimen sequenced in a study of T cells in Graves' hyperthyroidism and ophthalmopathy. TCR beta CDR3 sequences were amplified from RNA transcripts. The TCR CDR3 was amplified in a first-round RT-PCR using the HTBI primer set. TCRdb itself ran the multiplex PCR reads through MiXCR, one entry per CDR3 protein. The sample has about 47,000 distinct CDR3 sequences, 45% to 65% seen once. The sequenced sample consisted of peripheral blood or thyroid tissue (not recorded which). These receptors were obtained from a man aged 18 to 35 with Graves' hyperthyroidism.

This clonotype was seen ten or more times. The chain joins TRBV6-5 to TRBJ2-5, with 12 bases lining up with TRBD1. Germline-derived CDR1 and CDR2 are MNHEY and SVGAGI. The CDR3 consists of 18 residues. With V trimmed by 6 bases and J by 1 base, 12 bases remained unmatched. This CDR3 reads CASSPRDRGPWAQETQYF. The CDR3 DNA is TGTGCCAGCAGCCCCCGGGACAGGGGGCCCTGGGCCCAAGAGACCCAGTACTTC.

This clonotype occurred many times. The V call is TRBV3-1, the J call TRBJ1-1; no clear D. Deletions cut 2 bases from V and 4 bases from J, with 11 bases between. The CDR3 consists of 14 residues. Germline CDR1 is LGHDT and CDR2 is YNNKEL (reference sequence). The CDR3 DNA sequence: TGTGCCAGCAGCCAAACCGGTGGTGTCACTGAAGCTTTCTTT. Protein sequence: CASSQTGGVTEAFF. The full variable domain, its missing parts supplied by reference TRBV3-1 and TRBJ1-1, is DTAVSQTPKYLVTQMGNDKSIKCEQNLGHDTMYWYKQDSKKFLKIMFSYNNKELIINETVPNRFSPKSPDKAHLNLHINSLELGDSAVYFCASSQTGGVTEAFFGQGTRLTVV.

The table lists this clonotype with many counts. J is TRBJ2-7 and V is TRBV29-1, with unresolved D. The CDR3 totals 13 residues. Trimming removed 4 bases from V and 1 base from J, with 11 bases in between. Germline V gene lookup returns CDR1 SQVTM and CDR2 ANQGSEA. CDR3 nucleotides: TGCAGCGTTGGAGAGTCCAAGTCCTACGAGCAGTACTTC. Protein: CSVGESKSYEQYF.

This clonotype has just one count. A single base separates this from a much larger clone, so it may be a read error. The chain employs TRBV7-9 and TRBJ1-4, with TRBD1 matching 9 bases. This CDR3 region has 14 residues. After removal of 6 bases from V and 8 bases from J, the junction contained 7 bases not matched to a gene. Germline V gene lookup returns CDR1 SEHNR and CDR2 FQNEAQ (reference sequence). The CDR3 DNA reads as TGTGCCAGCAGTTCAGGGGACAGGGAAGAAAAACTGTTTTTT. The encoded protein is CASSSGDREEKLFF.

V is TRBV2 and J is TRBJ1-6; D unresolved. The CDR3 sequence is 13 residues long. The V end was cut by 8 bases, the J end by 0 bases, with 5 bases between. Germline V gene lookup returns CDR1 SNHLY and CDR2 FYNNEI. CDR3: CASSSSYNSPLHF. The CDR3 DNA is TGTGCCAGCTCAAGCTCCTATAATTCACCCCTCCACTTT.

Relative to its sample, this clonotype is medium-sized. V gene TRBV10-3 combines with J gene TRBJ1-5, with 8 positions matching TRBD1. The CDR3 has 14 residues. Germline V gives CDR1 ENHRY, CDR2 SYGVKD. The V gene end was trimmed by 3 bases and the J gene end by 5 bases; junction bases not matched to a gene: 3. The CDR3 sequence: CAISDRGQDQPQHF. CDR3 bases: TGTGCCATCAGTGACAGGGGGCAAGATCAGCCCCAGCATTTT.

The rearrangement joins TRBV20-1 to TRBJ2-7, with 11 bases aligning to TRBD1. This CDR3 is 14 amino acids long. Germline V gene lookup returns CDR1 DFQATT and CDR2 SNEGSKA (reference sequence). The V and J ends lost 3 bases and 2 bases, in that order; junction bases with no gene match: 3. In nucleotides, the CDR3 is TGCAGTGCTAGGAGGGACAGGGGGGCCTACGAGCAGTACTTC. Its translation: CSARRDRGAYEQYF.

This clonotype turned up a few times. CDR3 amino acids: CASSIGGVDSPLHF. DNA for the CDR3: TGTGCCAGCAGTATAGGGGGCGTAGATTCACCCCTCCACTTT. The V gene is TRBV28, the J gene TRBJ1-6, with TRBD1 matching over 7 bases. CDR3 length: 14 amino acids. The germline V gene has CDR1 MDHEN and CDR2 SYDVKM. Germline trimming cut 5 bases from V and 8 bases from J; bases unmatched to any gene: 6.

This clonotype was seen at least ten times. V and J are TRBV2 and TRBJ2-7; perhaps TRBD1 as D (6 bases). Germline values: CDR1 SNHLY, CDR2 FYNNEI. Between the trimmed V and J ends, which lost 6 bases and 3 bases, there was a span of 18 bases. The length of the CDR3 is 15 residues. The CDR3 spells CASREQGLGDYEQYF. CDR3 sequence (DNA): TGTGCCAGCAGAGAACAGGGTCTTGGCGACTACGAGCAGTACTTC.

The rearrangement links TRBV6-5 to TRBJ1-1; 7 bases agree with TRBD1. Per the germline V gene, CDR1 is MNHEY and CDR2 is SVGAGI. This CDR3 has 14 residues. J gave up 4 bases and V 2 bases, and 4 bases lay outside the gene matches. CDR3: CASSYIAGGTEAFF. The CDR3 DNA reads TGTGCCAGCAGTTACATAGCAGGGGGCACTGAAGCTTTCTTT.